The TCR beta chain under discussion was sequenced for a study of cytomegalovirus exposure and HLA in healthy donors. The study's findings and limits: Versus the roughly 690-donor mean, an Asian-associated ancestry cluster reportedly showed fewer N-insertions in a later analysis. In a later analysis, TCR beta V- and J-gene trimming showed a link to a missense DCLRE1C variant.

Primers: 60 Vbeta forward and 13 Jbeta reverse. How the authors handled the data: An analysis that came later counted some 81 million unique TCR beta chains, approximately 10 million shared. Profiled with immunoSEQ multiplex PCR; TCRdb holds only in-frame clones, not every one. The V and J calls and clone size were taken over from that table, and D and trimming were inferred from the DNA. Its table records tens of thousands of clones. On this clone: The antigen remains unidentified.

CDR1 and CDR2 from the germline V gene are GTSNPN and SVGIG (reference sequence). Trimming pared 1 base from V and 4 bases from J, leaving 11 bases between. The CDR3 length is 15 residues. Sequenced material: PBMCs. The chain is built from TRBV30 and TRBJ1-6, with D hard to call. The sequence was collected from a man in his forties or fifties in good health and CMV-seronegative. The CDR3 reads CAWSGVPGYNSPLHF. The DNA for the CDR3 is TGTGCCTGGAGTGGGGTCCCCGGGTATAATTCACCCCTCCACTTT. Full variable domain (outside the CDR3, taken from reference TRBV30 and TRBJ1-6): SQTIHQWPATLVQPVGSPLSLECTVEGTSNPNLYWYRQAAGRGLQLLFYSVGIGQISSEVPQNLSASRPQDRQFILSSKKLLLSDSGFYLCAWSGVPGYNSPLHFGNGTRLTVT.